This T cell receptor beta chain was found in a study of blood T cell repertoires in COVID-19. Study information: COVID-19 samples collected from the United States, Italy and Spain covered acute and convalescent phases. PBMCs, B-cell-depleted T cells, or T cells provided the cDNA or gDNA that made up the material.

Per the original methods: Reference gene primers were amplified, and this amplification served to estimate nucleated cell counts. The method was immunoSEQ multiplex PCR; TCRdb's version includes in-frame clones alone and lacks a portion of them. The D gene and trimming were derived from the DNA, and the V and J assignments and clone size from that table. The sample yields about 150,000 clones, about 90% seen once. The CDR3 is 14 residues long. Trimming shortened V by 0 bases and J by 6 bases, and 9 bases separated the two germline ends. CDR1 and CDR2 (germline): LGHDT, YNNKEL (reference sequence). The genes are TRBV3-1 (or the pseudogene TRBV3-2) and TRBJ1-5; D gene ambiguous. This receptor was taken from a man aged 50 to 59 with active COVID-19. The sample taken for sequencing was peripheral blood. CDR3 residues: CASSQDKGGQPQHF. CDR3 bases: TGTGCCAGCAGCCAAGATAAGGGAGGTCAGCCCCAGCATTTT.